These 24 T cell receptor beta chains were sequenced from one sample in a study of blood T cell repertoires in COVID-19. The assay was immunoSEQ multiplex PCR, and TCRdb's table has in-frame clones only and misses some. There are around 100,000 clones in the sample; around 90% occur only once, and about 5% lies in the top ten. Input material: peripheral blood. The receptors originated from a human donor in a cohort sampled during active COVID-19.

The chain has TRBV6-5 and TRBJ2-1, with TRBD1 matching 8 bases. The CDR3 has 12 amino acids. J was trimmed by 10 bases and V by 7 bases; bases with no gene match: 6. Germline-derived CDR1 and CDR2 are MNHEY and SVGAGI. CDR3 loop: CASTGDRGEQFF. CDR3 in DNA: TGTGCCAGCACTGGAGACAGGGGAGAGCAGTTCTTC.

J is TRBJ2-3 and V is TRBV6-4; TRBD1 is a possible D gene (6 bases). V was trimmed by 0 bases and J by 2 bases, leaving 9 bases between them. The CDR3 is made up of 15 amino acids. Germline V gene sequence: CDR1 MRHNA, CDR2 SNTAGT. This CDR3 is CASSDSRGHTDTQYF. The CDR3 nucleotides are TGTGCCAGCAGTGACTCCAGGGGACACACAGATACGCAGTATTTT.

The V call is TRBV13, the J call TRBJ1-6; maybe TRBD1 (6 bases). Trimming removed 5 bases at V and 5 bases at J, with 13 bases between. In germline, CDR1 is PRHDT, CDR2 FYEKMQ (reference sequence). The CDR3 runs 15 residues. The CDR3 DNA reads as TGTGCCAGCAGCGAGGGGGACGGAAATAATTCACCCCTCCACTTT. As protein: CASSEGDGNNSPLHF.

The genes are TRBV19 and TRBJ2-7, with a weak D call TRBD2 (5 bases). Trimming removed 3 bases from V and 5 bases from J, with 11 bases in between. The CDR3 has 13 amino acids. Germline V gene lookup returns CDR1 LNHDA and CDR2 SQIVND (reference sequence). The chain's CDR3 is CASSMAGLHEQYF. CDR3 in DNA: TGTGCCAGTAGTATGGCGGGCCTTCACGAGCAGTACTTC.

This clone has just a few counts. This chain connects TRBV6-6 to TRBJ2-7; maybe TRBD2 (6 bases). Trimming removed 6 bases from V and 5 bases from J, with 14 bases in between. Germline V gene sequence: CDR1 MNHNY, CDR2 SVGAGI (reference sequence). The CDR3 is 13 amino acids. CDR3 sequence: CASRPLAPHEQYF. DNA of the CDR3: TGTGCCAGCAGACCCCTAGCGCCCCACGAGCAGTACTTC.

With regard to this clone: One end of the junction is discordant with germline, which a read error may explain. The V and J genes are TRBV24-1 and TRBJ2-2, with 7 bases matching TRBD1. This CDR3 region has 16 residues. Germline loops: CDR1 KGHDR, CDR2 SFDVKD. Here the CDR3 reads CATRETGQVTPGELFF. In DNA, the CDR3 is TGTGCCACCCGTGAGACAGGACAGGTAACACCCGGGGAGCTGTTTTTT.

Written as DNA, the CDR3 is TGTGCCAGCAGCGTTGTACTAGCGGGAGTAACAAAGCAGTTCTTC. It encodes CASSVVLAGVTKQFF. The V call is TRBV9, the J call TRBJ2-1, with TRBD2 matching over 11 bases. CDR1 and CDR2 from the germline V gene are SGDLS and YYNGEE. V was clipped by 2 bases and J by 11 bases; unmatched bases: 9. This CDR3 has 15 amino acids.

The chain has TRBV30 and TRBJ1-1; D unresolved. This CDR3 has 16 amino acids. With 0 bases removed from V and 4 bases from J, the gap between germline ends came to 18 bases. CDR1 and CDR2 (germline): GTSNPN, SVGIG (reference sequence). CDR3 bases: TGTGCCTGGAGTGTTCAAGCAGGCGGGTATTTCACTGAAGCTTTCTTT. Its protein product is CAWSVQAGGYFTEAFF.

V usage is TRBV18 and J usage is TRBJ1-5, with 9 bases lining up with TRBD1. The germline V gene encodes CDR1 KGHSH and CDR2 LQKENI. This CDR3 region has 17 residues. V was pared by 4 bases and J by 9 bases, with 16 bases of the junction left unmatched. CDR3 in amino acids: CASSRDRELGTSGPQHF. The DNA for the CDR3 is TGTGCCAGCTCACGGGACAGGGAGCTGGGGACTTCAGGGCCCCAGCATTTT.

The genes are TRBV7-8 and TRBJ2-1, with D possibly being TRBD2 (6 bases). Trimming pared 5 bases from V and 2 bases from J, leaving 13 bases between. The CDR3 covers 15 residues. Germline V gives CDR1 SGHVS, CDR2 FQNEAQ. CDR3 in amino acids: CASSPSSAPYNEQFF. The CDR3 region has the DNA TGTGCCAGCAGCCCGTCTAGCGCTCCCTACAATGAGCAGTTCTTC.

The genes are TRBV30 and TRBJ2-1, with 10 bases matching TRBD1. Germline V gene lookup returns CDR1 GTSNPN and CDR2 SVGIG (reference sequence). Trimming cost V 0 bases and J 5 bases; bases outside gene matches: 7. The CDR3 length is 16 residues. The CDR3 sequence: CAWSVRDRGNDNEQFF. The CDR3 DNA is TGTGCCTGGAGTGTACGGGACAGGGGAAATGACAATGAGCAGTTCTTC.

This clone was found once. Written as DNA, the CDR3 is TGTGCCTCTCTCGCGGGGCAGGAGTGGGGCTACACCTTC. Protein sequence: CASLAGQEWGYTF. The chain joins TRBV28 to TRBJ1-2, with D tentatively TRBD1 (5 bases). The CDR3 runs to 13 residues. Deletions cut 11 bases from V and 8 bases from J, with 21 bases between. The germline gives CDR1 MDHEN, CDR2 SYDVKM.

The CDR3 nucleotides are TGTGCCAGCTCACCTGAGCCCGACACTGAAGCTTTCTTT. Amino acid sequence: CASSPEPDTEAFF. The chain employs TRBV18 and TRBJ1-1, with D unresolved. V lost 3 bases to trimming and J lost 3 bases, with 8 bases between them. CDR1 is KGHSH, CDR2 LQKENI, per germline. The CDR3 loop spans 13 amino acids.

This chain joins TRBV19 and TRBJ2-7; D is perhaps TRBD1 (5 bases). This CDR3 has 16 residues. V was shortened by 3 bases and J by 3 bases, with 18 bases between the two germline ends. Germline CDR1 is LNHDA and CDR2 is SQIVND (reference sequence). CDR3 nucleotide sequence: TGTGCCAGTAGTATGAGGTGGGGCCGAGCAGTCTACGAGCAGTACTTC. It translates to CASSMRWGRAVYEQYF.

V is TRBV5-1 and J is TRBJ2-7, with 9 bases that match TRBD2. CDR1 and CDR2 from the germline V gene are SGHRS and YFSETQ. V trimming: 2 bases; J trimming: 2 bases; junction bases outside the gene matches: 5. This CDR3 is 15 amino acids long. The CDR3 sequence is CASSFFSSGAYEQYF. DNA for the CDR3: TGCGCCAGCAGCTTTTTTTCTAGCGGGGCCTACGAGCAGTACTTC.

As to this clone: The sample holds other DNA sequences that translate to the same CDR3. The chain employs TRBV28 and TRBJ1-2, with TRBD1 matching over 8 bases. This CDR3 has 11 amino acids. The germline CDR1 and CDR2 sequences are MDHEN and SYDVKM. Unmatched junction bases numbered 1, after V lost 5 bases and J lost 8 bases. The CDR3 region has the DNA TGTGCCAGCAGTGACAGGGGAGGCTACACCTTC. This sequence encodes CASSDRGGYTF.

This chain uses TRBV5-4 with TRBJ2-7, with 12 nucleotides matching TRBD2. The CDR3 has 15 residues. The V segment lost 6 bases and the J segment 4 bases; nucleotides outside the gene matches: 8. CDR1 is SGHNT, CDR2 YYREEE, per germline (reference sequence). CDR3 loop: CASTSGLAGMYEQYF. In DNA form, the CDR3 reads TGTGCCAGCACCAGCGGACTAGCGGGAATGTACGAGCAGTACTTC.

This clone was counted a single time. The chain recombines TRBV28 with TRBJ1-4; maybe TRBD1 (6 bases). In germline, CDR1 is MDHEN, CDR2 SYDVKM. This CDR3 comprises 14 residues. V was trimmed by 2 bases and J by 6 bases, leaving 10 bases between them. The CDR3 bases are TGTGCCAGCAGTTTACGGGGGGGCGATGAAAAACTGTTTTTT. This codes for CASSLRGGDEKLFF.

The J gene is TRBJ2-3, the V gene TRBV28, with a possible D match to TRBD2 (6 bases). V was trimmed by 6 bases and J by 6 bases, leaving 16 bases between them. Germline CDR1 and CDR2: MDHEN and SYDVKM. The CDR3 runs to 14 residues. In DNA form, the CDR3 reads TGTGCCAGCAGGTCCGCGGGAATGTTGGATACGCAGTATTTT. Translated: CASRSAGMLDTQYF.

DNA of the CDR3: TGTGCCTGGAGTGAAGGGGGCAATCAGCCCCAGCATTTT. Translation gives CAWSEGGNQPQHF. The chain is built from TRBV30 and TRBJ1-5; TRBD1 might be the D (5 bases). The CDR3 sequence is 13 residues long. The ends were cut back, 1 base at V and 2 bases at J, with 6 bases in the middle. The germline V gene has CDR1 GTSNPN and CDR2 SVGIG (reference sequence).

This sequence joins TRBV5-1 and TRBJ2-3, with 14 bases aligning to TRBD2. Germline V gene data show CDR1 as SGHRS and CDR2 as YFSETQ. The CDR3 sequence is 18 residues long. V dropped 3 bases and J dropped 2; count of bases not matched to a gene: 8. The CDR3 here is CASSSGLAGGPNTDTQYF. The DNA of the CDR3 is TGCGCCAGCAGCTCAGGACTAGCGGGAGGCCCAAACACAGATACGCAGTATTTT. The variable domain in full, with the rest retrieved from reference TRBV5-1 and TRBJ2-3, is KAGVTQTPRYLIKTRGQQVTLSCSPISGHRSVSWYQQTPGQGLQFLFEYFSETQRNKGNFPGRFSGRQFSNSRSEMNVSTLELGDSALYLCASSSGLAGGPNTDTQYFGPGTRLTVL.

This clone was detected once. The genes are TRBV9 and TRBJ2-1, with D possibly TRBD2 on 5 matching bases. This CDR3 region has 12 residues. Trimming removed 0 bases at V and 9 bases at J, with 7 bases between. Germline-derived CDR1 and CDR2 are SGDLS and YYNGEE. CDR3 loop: CASSVDRGEQFF. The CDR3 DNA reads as TGTGCCAGCAGCGTAGACCGGGGTGAGCAGTTCTTC.

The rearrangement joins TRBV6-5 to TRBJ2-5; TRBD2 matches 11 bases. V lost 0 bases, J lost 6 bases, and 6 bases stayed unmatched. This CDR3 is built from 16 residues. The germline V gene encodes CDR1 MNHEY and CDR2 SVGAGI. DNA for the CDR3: TGTGCCAGCAGTTACTCCGCTAGCGGGAGGAATAAGACCCAGTACTTC. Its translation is CASSYSASGRNKTQYF.

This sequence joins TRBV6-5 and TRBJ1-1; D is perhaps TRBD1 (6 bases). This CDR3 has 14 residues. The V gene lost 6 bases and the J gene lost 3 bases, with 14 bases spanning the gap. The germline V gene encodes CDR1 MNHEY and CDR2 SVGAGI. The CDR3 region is CASSREGDHTEAFF. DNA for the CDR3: TGTGCCAGCAGCCGGGAGGGGGATCACACTGAAGCTTTCTTT.